This TCR beta chain emerged from a study of T and B cells in COVID-19 patients (dated by TCRdb to about 2020). With respect to the entire study: In this study, adaptive immunity was profiled in COVID-19 patients who either had active infection or had recovered, using TRB and IGH repertoire sequencing of peripheral blood. Because samples were available both during active disease and after recovery, two patients were counted in both the recovered and the active cohorts. Median age was around 30 years in the recovered cohort versus about 63 years in the active-infection cohort. Over 7 million TCR sequences were analysed from a TCR and BCR sequence repository that comprised 35 or so patients and some 70 time points. An age-matched reference group of fewer than 45 healthy donors negative for COVID-19 antibodies was used as the comparison for repertoire analyses. Comorbidities linked to unfavorable COVID-19 outcome were present in about 90% of the 20 patients in the active-infection cohort. Critical illness requiring mechanical ventilation or ECMO was present in about 65% of the 20 patients in the active-infection cohort. A recovered cohort was made up of about 19 patients contributing roughly 21 samples, mostly after mild to moderate COVID-19 managed as outpatients. Up to about 10 follow-up blood samples were collected per patient, with some samples spanning different disease stages in the same individual. General study outcomes and caveats: The cohort was considered too small to assess HLA contributions to COVID-19 susceptibility or severity. TRB repertoires were highly clonal in active COVID-19, whereas diversity and richness at recovery rose above healthy donor levels. Few blood samples were available from mildly ill patients while symptoms were present or from severe cases at early time points. It was stated that prospective validation of the reported TCR clusters was required before the clusters could be put to clinical use. Specific T cell subsets (CD4+/Treg/CD8+) and sorted SARS-CoV-2-responsive or tetramer+ T cells had not yet been sequenced, and the corresponding sequencing experiments were ongoing. TRBV/TRBJ gene usage was reported as strongly skewed in patients with COVID-19. The recovered cohort had approximately 2,500 exclusive TCR clusters, including about 34 low-pGen clusters.

The sample was run on an Illumina MiSeq. Multiplex PCR with BIOMED2 TRB-A/B primer pools was used to amplify TRB rearrangements. Two consecutive PCRs added Illumina-compatible adapters and 7-nucleotide sample barcodes to the amplicons. Phusion HS II polymerase was used for all library PCRs. The amplicons were purified from gel with the NucleoSpin Gel and PCR Clean-up kit, measured on Qubit, and combined at 4 to 4.5 nM. The quality of the amplicon pool was checked on an Agilent 2100 Bioanalyzer prior to Illumina next-generation sequencing. The published analysis was carried out like this. TRB rearrangements were annotated with MiXCR 3.0.8 using the default MiXCR reference library. Non-productive reads and sequences with fewer than 2 reads were excluded, and each unique CDR3 nucleotide sequence counted as one clone. Clonality, diversity, richness and V-J gene usage were computed in R 3.5.1. GLIPH2 was used to cluster TCRs based on CDR3 similarity, and OLGA was used to calculate the generation probabilities. Only GLIPH2 clusters containing at least four unique TCR clonotypes present in at least three individuals were kept. In TCRdb, the public reads were trimmed at Q25 with fastp and aligned with MiXCR, with productive beta chains retained. When rows share a CDR3 protein, they turn into one entry using the most common DNA and genes. The V and J calls reflect TCRdb's pipeline rather than the authors' work. This sample has some 14,000 distinct CDR3 sequences in its table, and around 28% of those were observed once. The ten most abundant clones make up more than 6.5% of the sample.

Genomic DNA extracted from blood, in amounts of about 220-500 ng, served as the starting material for amplifying TRB repertoires. The CDR3, from cysteine to phenylalanine, totals 15 residues. This entry keeps only the CDR3 DNA: 45 bases, framed from base 1. V drops 6 bases and J drops 0 bases, leaving 12 bases in between. Points on this clonotype: Its antigen is unknown. One base away there is no much larger clone; base qualities are not given.

This receptor chain uses TRBV12-3 or TRBV12-4 and TRBJ2-1; no confident D gene assignment can be made. The source material was blood. The TCR comes from a human donor who had recovered from COVID-19. The CDR3 has the sequence CASSVDGRSYNEQFF. The bases read TGTGCCAGCAGCGTAGATGGGCGCTCCTACAATGAGCAGTTCTTC.